Below, 9 T cell receptor beta chains from the same sample are listed, as sequenced in a study of blood T cell repertoires in COVID-19. The table came from immunoSEQ multiplex PCR; TCRdb's copy has only in-frame clones and leaves some out. This table has 350,000 or so clones, approximately 89% appearing once. The sample comprised peripheral blood. The receptors shown here come from a woman between 55 and 75 years old with COVID-19, enrolled during active disease.

The chain combines TRBV19 with TRBJ2-3; 11 bases align to TRBD1. The CDR3 is 14 residues long. After removal of 9 bases from V and 4 bases from J, the junction contained 6 bases not matched to a gene. The germline gives CDR1 LNHDA, CDR2 SQIVND (reference sequence). DNA for the CDR3: TGTGCCAGCTCGGACAGGGGGCGGGCAGATACGCAGTATTTT. This encodes CASSDRGRADTQYF.

V is TRBV6-1 and J is TRBJ1-5; possibly TRBD1 for D (6 bases). V lost 2 bases and J 6 bases, leaving 11 bases between the germline ends. Germline CDR1 and CDR2: MNHNS and SASEGT. The CDR3 has 14 amino acids. In nucleotides, the CDR3 is TGTGCCAGCAGTGAATTTGGGGGCAGTCAGCCCCAGCATTTT. It is translated as CASSEFGGSQPQHF.

The V gene is TRBV28, the J gene TRBJ1-2, with D possibly TRBD1 on 5 matching bases. This CDR3 region has 16 residues. The V gene lost 6 bases and the J gene lost 8 bases, with 25 bases spanning the gap. Germline CDR1 and CDR2: MDHEN and SYDVKM. CDR3 nucleotides: TGTGCCAGCAGCAAGGGAGGAGCAGGGCAAGTACAGGGCTACACCTTC. Amino acids: CASSKGGAGQVQGYTF.

V usage is TRBV6-5 and J usage is TRBJ1-1, with 7 nucleotides matching TRBD1. Germline loops: CDR1 MNHEY, CDR2 SVGAGI. CDR3 size: 14 residues. V lost 4 bases to trimming and J lost 10 bases; unmatched junction nucleotides: 12. CDR3 DNA sequence: TGTGCCAGCAGTTCAGGGGGGACCGCTGGTGGAGCTTTCTTT. Residues: CASSSGGTAGGAFF.

The chain is built from TRBV9 and TRBJ2-2; TRBD2 might be the D (7 bases). Germline assignment: CDR1 SGDLS and CDR2 YYNGEE. The CDR3 is 16 residues long. Trimming cost V 0 bases and J 1 base, with 10 bases left between them. CDR3 in amino acids: CASSVGGGQNTGELFF. The CDR3, as DNA: TGTGCCAGCAGCGTAGGGGGGGGCCAGAACACCGGGGAGCTGTTTTTT.

The CDR3 sequence: CASSLGGKDSPLHF. The CDR3 DNA follows: TGTGCCAGCAGCTTAGGAGGGAAGGATTCACCCCTCCACTTT. The chain carries TRBV7-3 and TRBJ1-6; D call uncertain. The V gene lost 2 bases and the J gene lost 8 bases, with 10 bases spanning the gap. The CDR3 totals 14 residues. CDR1 and CDR2 from the germline V gene are SGHTA and FQGTGA.

The chain links TRBV6-6 to TRBJ1-3; 8 bases align to TRBD1. J was trimmed by 8 bases and V by 5 bases; bases with no gene match: 2. The germline V gene encodes CDR1 MNHNY and CDR2 SVGAGI (reference sequence). The length of the CDR3 is 12 residues. The CDR3 DNA follows: TGTGCCAGCAGTACACAGGGGGACACCATATATTTT. This encodes CASSTQGDTIYF.

This clone was found once. The V call is TRBV15, the J call TRBJ1-6, with 9 bases fitting TRBD1. The CDR3 contains 18 residues. From germline, CDR1 is LNHNV and CDR2 YYDKDF (reference sequence). With V trimmed by 1 base and J by 2 bases, 6 bases remained unmatched. The CDR3 protein is CATSRGDRVLAYNSPLHF. CDR3 DNA sequence: TGTGCCACCAGCAGAGGGGACAGGGTCCTCGCCTATAATTCACCCCTCCACTTT.

About this clone: This specimen includes other DNA sequences encoding the same CDR3. V is TRBV7-9 and J is TRBJ1-1, with a possible D match to TRBD1 (5 bases). The V end was cut by 1 base, the J end by 1 base, with 7 bases between. The germline V gene has CDR1 SEHNR and CDR2 FQNEAQ (reference sequence). The CDR3 runs 14 residues. In DNA, the CDR3 is TGTGCCAGCAGCTTAGGACAGACGAACACTGAAGCTTTCTTT. It is translated as CASSLGQTNTEAFF.